The T cell receptor beta chain described here comes from a study of cytomegalovirus exposure and HLA in healthy donors. Across the whole study: Of roughly 360 genotyped donors, 80% to 85% grouped in the Caucasian-associated ancestry cluster. Study results and caveats: In vitro testing confirmed a few CMV-associated chains as specific for CMV antigens.

13 Jbeta primers and 60 Vbeta primers were used for the PCR. Measured with immunoSEQ multiplex PCR; TCRdb has only the in-frame clones, and not every one. The sample totals about 43,000 clones. Germline V gene data show CDR1 as MNHEY and CDR2 as SVGAGI. The length of the CDR3 is 15 residues. The V gene end was trimmed by 6 bases and the J gene end by 7 bases; junction bases not matched to a gene: 6. On this clone itself: Its target is not known.

The sequencing sample was made of PBMCs. The chain recombines TRBV6-5 with TRBJ2-2, with TRBD1 matching 12 bases. The sequence came from a woman in her 30s in good health and CMV-seronegative. The CDR3, as DNA: TGTGCCAGCAGCACCGGGACAGGGGGCTTCGGGGAGCTGTTTTTT. Translated: CASSTGTGGFGELFF.